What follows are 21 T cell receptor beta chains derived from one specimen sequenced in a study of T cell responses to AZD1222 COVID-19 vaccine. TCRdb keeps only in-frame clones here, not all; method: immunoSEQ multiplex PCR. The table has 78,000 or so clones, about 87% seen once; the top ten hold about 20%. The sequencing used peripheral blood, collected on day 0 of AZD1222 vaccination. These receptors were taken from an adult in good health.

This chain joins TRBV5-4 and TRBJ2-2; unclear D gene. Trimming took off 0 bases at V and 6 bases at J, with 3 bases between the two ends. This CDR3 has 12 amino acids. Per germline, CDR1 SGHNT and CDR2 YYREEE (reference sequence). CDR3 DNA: TGTGCCAGCAGCTTGGATGCCGGGGAGCTGTTTTTT. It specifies CASSLDAGELFF.

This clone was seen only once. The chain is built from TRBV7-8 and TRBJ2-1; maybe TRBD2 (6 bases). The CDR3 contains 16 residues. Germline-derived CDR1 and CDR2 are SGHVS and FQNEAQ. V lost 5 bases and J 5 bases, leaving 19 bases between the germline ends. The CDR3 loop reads CASSPWGEASNNEQFF. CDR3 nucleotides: TGTGCCAGCAGCCCATGGGGGGAGGCCTCAAACAATGAGCAGTTCTTC.

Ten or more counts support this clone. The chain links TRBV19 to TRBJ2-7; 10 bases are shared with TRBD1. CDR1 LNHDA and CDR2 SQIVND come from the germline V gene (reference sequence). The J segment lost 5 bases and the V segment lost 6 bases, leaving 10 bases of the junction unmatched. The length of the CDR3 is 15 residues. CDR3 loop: CASSLAGTGEHEQYF. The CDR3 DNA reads TGTGCCAGTAGCTTGGCCGGGACAGGGGAGCACGAGCAGTACTTC.

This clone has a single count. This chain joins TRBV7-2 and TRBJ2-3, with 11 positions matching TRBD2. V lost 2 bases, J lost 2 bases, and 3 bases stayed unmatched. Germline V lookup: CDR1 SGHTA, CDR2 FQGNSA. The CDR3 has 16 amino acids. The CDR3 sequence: CASSLLAGGFTDTQYF. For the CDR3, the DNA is TGTGCCAGCAGCTTACTAGCGGGGGGCTTCACAGATACGCAGTATTTT.

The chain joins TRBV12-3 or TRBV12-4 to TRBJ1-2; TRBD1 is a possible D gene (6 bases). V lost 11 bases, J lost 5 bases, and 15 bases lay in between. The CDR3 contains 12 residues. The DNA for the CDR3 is TGTGCCGCGGGGTGGGGGACATATGGCTACACCTTC. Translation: CAAGWGTYGYTF.

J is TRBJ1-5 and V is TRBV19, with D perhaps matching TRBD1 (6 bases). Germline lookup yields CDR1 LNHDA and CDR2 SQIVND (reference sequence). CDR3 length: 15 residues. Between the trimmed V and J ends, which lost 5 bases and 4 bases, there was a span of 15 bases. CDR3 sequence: CASSSTGSRNQPQHF. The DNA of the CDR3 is TGTGCCAGTAGTTCTACAGGGTCCAGAAATCAGCCCCAGCATTTT.

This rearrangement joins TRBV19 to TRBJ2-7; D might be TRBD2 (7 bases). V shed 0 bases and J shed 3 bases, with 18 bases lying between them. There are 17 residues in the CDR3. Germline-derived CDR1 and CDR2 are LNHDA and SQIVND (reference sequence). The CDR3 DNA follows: TGTGCCAGTAGTATAGACCCCCTTCAAGGGGGGGACTACGAGCAGTACTTC. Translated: CASSIDPLQGGDYEQYF.

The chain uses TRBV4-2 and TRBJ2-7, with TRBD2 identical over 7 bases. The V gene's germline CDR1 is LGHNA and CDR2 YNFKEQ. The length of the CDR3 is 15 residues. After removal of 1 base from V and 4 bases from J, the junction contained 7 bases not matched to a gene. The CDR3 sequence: CASSQVGGSGYEQYF. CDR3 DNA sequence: TGTGCCAGCAGCCAAGTCGGTGGTAGCGGGTACGAGCAGTACTTC.

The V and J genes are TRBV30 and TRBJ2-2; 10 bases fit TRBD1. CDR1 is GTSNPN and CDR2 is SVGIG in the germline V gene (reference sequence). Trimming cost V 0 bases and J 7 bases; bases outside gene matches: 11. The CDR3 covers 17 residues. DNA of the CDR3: TGTGCCTGGAGTGTGGATCCCCGGGACAGGGGAATCGGGGAGCTGTTTTTT. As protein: CAWSVDPRDRGIGELFF.

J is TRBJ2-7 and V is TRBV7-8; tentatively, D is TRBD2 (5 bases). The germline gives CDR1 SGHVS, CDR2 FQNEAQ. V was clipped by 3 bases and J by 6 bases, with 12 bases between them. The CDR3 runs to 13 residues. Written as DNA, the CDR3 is TGTGCCAGCAGCTTCGGGGTGCCTGGCGAGCAGTACTTC. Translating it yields CASSFGVPGEQYF.

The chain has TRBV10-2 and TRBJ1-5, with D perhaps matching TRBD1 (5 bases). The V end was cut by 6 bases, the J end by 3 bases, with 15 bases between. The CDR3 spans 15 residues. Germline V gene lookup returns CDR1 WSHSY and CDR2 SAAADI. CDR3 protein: CASRPNGTFNQPQHF. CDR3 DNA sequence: TGCGCCAGCAGGCCCAACGGGACGTTCAATCAGCCCCAGCATTTT.

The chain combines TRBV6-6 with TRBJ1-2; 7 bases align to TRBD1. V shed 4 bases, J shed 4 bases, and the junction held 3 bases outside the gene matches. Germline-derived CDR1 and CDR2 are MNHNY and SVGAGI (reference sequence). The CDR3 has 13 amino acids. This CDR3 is CASSSGDSYGYTF. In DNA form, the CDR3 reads TGTGCCAGCAGTTCGGGGGACAGCTATGGCTACACCTTC.

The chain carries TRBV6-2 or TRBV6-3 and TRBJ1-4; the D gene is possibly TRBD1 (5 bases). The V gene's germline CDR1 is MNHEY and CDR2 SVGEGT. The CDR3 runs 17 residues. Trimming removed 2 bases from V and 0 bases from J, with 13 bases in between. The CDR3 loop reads CASSYGRGRATNEKLFF. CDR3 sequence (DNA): TGTGCCAGCAGTTACGGAAGGGGACGAGCAACTAATGAAAAACTGTTTTTT.

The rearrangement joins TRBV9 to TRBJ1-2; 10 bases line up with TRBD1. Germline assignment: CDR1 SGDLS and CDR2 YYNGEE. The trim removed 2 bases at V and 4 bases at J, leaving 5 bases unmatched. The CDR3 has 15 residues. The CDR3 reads CASSVEGQGVYGYTF. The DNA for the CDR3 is TGTGCCAGCAGCGTCGAAGGACAGGGGGTCTATGGCTACACCTTC.

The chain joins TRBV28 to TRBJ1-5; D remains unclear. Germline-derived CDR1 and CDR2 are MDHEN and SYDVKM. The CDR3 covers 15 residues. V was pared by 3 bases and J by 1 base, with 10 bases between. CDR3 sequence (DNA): TGTGCCAGCAGTTTGACACGCGCAAGCAATCAGCCCCAGCATTTT. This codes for CASSLTRASNQPQHF.

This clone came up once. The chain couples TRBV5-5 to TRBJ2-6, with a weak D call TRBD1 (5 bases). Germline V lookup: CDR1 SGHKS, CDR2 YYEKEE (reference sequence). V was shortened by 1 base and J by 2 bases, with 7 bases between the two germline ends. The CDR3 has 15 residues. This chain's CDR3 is CASSLLGAGANVLTF. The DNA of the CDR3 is TGTGCCAGCAGCTTGTTAGGGGCTGGGGCCAACGTCCTGACTTTC.

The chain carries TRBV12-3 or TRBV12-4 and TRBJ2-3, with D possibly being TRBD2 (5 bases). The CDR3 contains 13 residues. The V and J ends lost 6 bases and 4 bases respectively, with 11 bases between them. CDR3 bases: TGTGCCAGCAGCCCTTGGAGGTCAGATACGCAGTATTTT. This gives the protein CASSPWRSDTQYF.

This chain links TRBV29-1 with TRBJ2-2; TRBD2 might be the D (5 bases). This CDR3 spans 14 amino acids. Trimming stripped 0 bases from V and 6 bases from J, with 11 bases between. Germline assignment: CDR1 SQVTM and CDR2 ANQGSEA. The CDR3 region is CSVEDFKGAGELFF. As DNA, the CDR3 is TGCAGCGTTGAAGATTTTAAGGGAGCCGGGGAGCTGTTTTTT.

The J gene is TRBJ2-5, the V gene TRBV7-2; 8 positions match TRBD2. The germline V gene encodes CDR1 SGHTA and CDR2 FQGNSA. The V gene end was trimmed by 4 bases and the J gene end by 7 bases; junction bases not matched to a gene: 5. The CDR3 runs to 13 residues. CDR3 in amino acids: CASSSRGGRTQYF. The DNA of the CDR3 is TGTGCCAGCAGCTCCCGGGGGGGAAGGACCCAGTACTTC.

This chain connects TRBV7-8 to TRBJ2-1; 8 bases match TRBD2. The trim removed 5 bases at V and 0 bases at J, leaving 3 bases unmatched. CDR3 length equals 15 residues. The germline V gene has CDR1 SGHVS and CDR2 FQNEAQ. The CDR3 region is CASSHAGGSYNEQFF. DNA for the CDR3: TGTGCCAGCAGCCACGCGGGGGGCTCCTACAATGAGCAGTTCTTC.

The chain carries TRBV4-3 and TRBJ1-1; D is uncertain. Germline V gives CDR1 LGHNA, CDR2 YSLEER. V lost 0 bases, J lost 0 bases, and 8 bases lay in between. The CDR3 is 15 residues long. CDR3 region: CASSQDQSMNTEAFF. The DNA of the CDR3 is TGCGCCAGCAGCCAAGACCAGTCGATGAACACTGAAGCTTTCTTT.